These 5 T cell receptor beta chains came from one sample sequenced in a study of blood T cell repertoires in COVID-19 (dated by TCRdb to 2020 to 2022). The library relied on the immunoSEQ multiplex PCR assay. Held by TCRdb, this immuneACCESS table contains in-frame sequences only and omits some clones. Under half of the omission traces to an unresolved V gene where checked; the cause of the rest is unknown. Recorded for this sample are about 200,000 clones; 75% to 85% of them occurred a single time. The ten largest account for about 13% of the sample. The sequenced material came from peripheral blood. These receptors were obtained from a human donor in a cohort sampled during active COVID-19.

The V call is TRBV7-9, the J call TRBJ1-6; 7 nucleotides line up with TRBD1. The CDR3 runs to 14 residues. CDR1 and CDR2 (germline): SEHNR, FQNEAQ (reference sequence). J lost 10 bases, V lost 5 bases, and 8 bases had no gene match. For the CDR3, the DNA is TGTGCCAGCAGCCGACAGGGAAAGGAATCACCCCTCCACTTT. This translates into CASSRQGKESPLHF.

The rearrangement joins TRBV6-5 to TRBJ1-4, with D possibly being TRBD1 (5 bases). The length of the CDR3 is 15 residues. Trimming pared 2 bases from V and 4 bases from J, leaving 11 bases between. Germline V lookup: CDR1 MNHEY, CDR2 SVGAGI. CDR3 loop: CASSYTGGFNEKLFF. The CDR3 coding sequence is TGTGCCAGCAGTTACACGGGGGGATTTAATGAAAAACTGTTTTTT.

V is TRBV6-6 and J is TRBJ2-3, with D unclear. The CDR3 covers 13 residues. V lost 9 bases, J lost 1 base, and 11 bases lay in between. Germline V gene lookup returns CDR1 MNHNY and CDR2 SVGAGI (reference sequence). The CDR3 DNA reads as TGTGCCAGTAACAGAATTCGCACAGATACGCAGTATTTT. This sequence encodes CASNRIRTDTQYF.

The rearrangement uses TRBV5-6 and TRBJ2-3; possible D gene TRBD2, 5 bases. The CDR3 contains 16 residues. CDR1 and CDR2 from the germline V gene are SGHDT and YYEEEE. V shed 0 bases and J shed 3 bases, with 14 bases lying between them. CDR3 loop: CASSLERLAGTDTQYF. For the CDR3, the DNA is TGTGCCAGCAGCTTGGAGCGCCTAGCCGGAACAGATACGCAGTATTTT.

This chain links TRBV2 with TRBJ2-7; 13 positions match TRBD2. The CDR3 consists of 14 residues. The V segment lost 6 bases and the J segment 3 bases; nucleotides outside the gene matches: 2. From germline, CDR1 is SNHLY and CDR2 FYNNEI. The CDR3 sequence: CASRGTSGVYEQYF. As DNA, the CDR3 is TGTGCCAGCAGAGGGACTAGCGGGGTCTACGAGCAGTACTTC.